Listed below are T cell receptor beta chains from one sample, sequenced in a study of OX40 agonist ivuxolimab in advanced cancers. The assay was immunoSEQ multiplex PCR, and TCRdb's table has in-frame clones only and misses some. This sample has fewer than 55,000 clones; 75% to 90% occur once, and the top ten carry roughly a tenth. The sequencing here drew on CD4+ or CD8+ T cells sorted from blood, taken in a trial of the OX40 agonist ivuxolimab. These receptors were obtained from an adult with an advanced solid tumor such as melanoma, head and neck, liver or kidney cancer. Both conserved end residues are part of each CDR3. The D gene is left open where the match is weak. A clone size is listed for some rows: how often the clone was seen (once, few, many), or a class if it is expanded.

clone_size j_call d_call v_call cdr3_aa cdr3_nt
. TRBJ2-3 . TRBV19 CASSIEGTGSTDTQYF TGTGCCAGTAGTATAGAGGGAACAGGGAGCACAGATACGCAGTATTTT
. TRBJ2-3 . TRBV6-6 CASSLGQGPNTQYF TGTGCCAGCAGTTTGGGGCAGGGTCCGAATACGCAGTATTTT
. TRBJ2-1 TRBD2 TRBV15 CATSRDWGLAGGRTSYNEQFF TGTGCCACCAGCAGAGATTGGGGACTAGCGGGAGGCCGGACCTCGTACAATGAGCAGTTCTTC
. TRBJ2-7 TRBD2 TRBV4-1 CASSQVPSGEYEQYF TGCGCCAGCAGCCAAGTGCCTAGCGGAGAATACGAGCAGTACTTC
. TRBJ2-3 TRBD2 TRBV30 CAQTRGRRGDTQYF TGTGCCCAAACGCGGGGGAGAAGGGGAGATACGCAGTATTTT
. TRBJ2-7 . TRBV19 CASGRTVYEQYF TGTGCCAGTGGGAGGACAGTCTACGAGCAGTACTTC
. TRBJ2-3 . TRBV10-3 CAISERSVAASTDTQYF TGTGCCATCAGTGAAAGGTCGGTAGCGGCAAGCACAGATACGCAGTATTTT
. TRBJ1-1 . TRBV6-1 CASSPQGRNTEAFF TGTGCCAGCAGTCCCCAGGGCCGGAACACTGAAGCTTTCTTT
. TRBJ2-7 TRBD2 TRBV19 CASSIGPGTSYEQYF TGTGCCAGTAGTATAGGCCCCGGGACTAGCTACGAGCAGTACTTC
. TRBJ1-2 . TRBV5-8 CASSLEGFYYGYTF TGTGCCAGCAGCTTGGAGGGATTTTACTATGGCTACACCTTC
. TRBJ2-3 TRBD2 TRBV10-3 CAISDSGRESDTQYF TGTGCCATCAGTGACAGCGGGAGGGAGTCAGATACGCAGTATTTT
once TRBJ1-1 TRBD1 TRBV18 CASSPQGGLLNTEAFF TGTGCCAGCTCACCCCAGGGGGGTCTATTGAACACTGAAGCTTTCTTT
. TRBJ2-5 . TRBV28 CASSAATGTQYF TGTGCCAGCAGTGCCGCGACAGGTACCCAGTACTTC
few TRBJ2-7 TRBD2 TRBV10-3 CAISVGGSSYEQYF TGTGCCATCAGTGTTGGCGGGAGCTCCTACGAGCAGTACTTC
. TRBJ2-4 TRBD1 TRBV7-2 CASSLGTGEKNIQYF TGTGCCAGCAGCTTGGGGACAGGGGAGAAAAACATTCAGTACTTC
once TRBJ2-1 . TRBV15 CATSRDSQQNEQFF TGTGCCACCAGCAGAGATTCACAGCAAAATGAGCAGTTCTTC
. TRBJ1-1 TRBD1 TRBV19 CASSTTGGNTEAFF TGTGCCAGTAGTACCACAGGGGGGAACACTGAAGCTTTCTTT
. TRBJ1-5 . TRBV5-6 CASSFGDNAQHF TGTGCCAGCAGCTTTGGGGACAATGCCCAGCATTTT
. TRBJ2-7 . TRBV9 CASSVEGDSSYEQYF TGTGCCAGCAGCGTAGAAGGGGACTCCTCCTACGAGCAGTACTTC
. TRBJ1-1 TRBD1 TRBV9 CASSAGGQGTEAFF TGTGCCAGCAGCGCAGGGGGACAGGGGACTGAAGCTTTCTTT
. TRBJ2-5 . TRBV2 CASSETAGGGQETQYF TGTGCCAGCAGTGAAACGGCAGGGGGGGGCCAAGAGACCCAGTACTTC
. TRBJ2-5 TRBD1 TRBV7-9 CASSLEGTGDQETQYF TGTGCCAGCAGCTTAGAGGGGACAGGAGATCAAGAGACCCAGTACTTC
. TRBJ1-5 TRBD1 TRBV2 CASSDRTGGRQPQHF TGTGCCAGCAGTGATCGGACAGGGGGCCGGCAGCCCCAGCATTTT
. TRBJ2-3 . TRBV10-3 CAINYDLNTDTQYF TGTGCCATCAATTATGACCTGAACACAGATACGCAGTATTTT
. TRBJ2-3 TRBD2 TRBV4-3 CASSQDVASGGFTDTQYF TGCGCCAGCAGCCAAGATGTAGCTAGCGGGGGGTTCACAGATACGCAGTATTTT
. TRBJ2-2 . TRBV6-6 CASTYDRNTGELFF TGTGCCAGCACCTATGACAGGAACACCGGGGAGCTGTTTTTT
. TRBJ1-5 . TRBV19 CASSIVPQDSPQHF TGTGCCAGTAGTATAGTACCTCAAGATTCGCCCCAGCATTTT
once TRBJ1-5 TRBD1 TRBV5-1 CASSLGQGTQPQHF TGCGCCAGCAGCTTGGGACAGGGCACCCAGCCCCAGCATTTT
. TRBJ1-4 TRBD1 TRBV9 CASSADRGSTNEKLFF TGTGCCAGCAGCGCGGACAGGGGCTCAACTAATGAAAAACTGTTTTTT
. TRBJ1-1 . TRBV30 CAWSVRPYEAFF TGTGCCTGGAGTGTACGGCCTTATGAAGCTTTCTTT
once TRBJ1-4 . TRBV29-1 CSVELDNEKLFF TGCAGCGTTGAATTAGATAATGAAAAACTGTTTTTT
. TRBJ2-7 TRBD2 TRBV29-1 CSVAPSGGDEQYF TGCAGCGTTGCTCCTAGCGGGGGTGACGAGCAGTACTTC